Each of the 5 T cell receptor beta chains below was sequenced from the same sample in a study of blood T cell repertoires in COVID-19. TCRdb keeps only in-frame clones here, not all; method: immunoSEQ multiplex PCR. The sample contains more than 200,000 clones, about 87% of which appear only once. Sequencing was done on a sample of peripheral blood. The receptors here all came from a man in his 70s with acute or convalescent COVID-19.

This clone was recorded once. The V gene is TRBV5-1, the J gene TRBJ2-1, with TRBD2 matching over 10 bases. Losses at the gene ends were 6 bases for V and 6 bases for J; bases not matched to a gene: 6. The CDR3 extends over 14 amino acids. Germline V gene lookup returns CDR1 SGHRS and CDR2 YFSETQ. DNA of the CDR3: TGCGCCAGCACGTCTAGCGGGAGCTTCAATGAGCAGTTCTTC. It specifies CASTSSGSFNEQFF. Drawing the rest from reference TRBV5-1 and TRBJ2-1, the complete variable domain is KAGVTQTPRYLIKTRGQQVTLSCSPISGHRSVSWYQQTPGQGLQFLFEYFSETQRNKGNFPGRFSGRQFSNSRSEMNVSTLELGDSALYLCASTSSGSFNEQFFGPGTRLTVL.

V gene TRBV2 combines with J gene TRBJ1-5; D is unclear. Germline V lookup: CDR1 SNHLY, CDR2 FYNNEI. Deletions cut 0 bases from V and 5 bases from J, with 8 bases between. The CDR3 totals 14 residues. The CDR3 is CASSEAGRDQPQHF. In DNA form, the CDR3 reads TGTGCCAGCAGTGAAGCGGGCAGAGATCAGCCCCAGCATTTT.

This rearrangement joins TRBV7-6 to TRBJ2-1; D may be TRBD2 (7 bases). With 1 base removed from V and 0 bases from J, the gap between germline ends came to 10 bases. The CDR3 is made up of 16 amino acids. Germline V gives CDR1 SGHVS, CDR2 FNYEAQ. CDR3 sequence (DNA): TGTGCCAGCAGCTTAGGGGAGGGGGGCTCCTACAATGAGCAGTTCTTC. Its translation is CASSLGEGGSYNEQFF.

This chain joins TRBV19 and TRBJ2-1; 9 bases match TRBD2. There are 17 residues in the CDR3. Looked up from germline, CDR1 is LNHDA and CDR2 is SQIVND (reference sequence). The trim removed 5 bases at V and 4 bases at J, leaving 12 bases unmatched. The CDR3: CASSPPGASGIYNEQFF. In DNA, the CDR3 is TGTGCCAGTAGTCCACCCGGCGCTAGCGGGATATACAATGAGCAGTTCTTC.

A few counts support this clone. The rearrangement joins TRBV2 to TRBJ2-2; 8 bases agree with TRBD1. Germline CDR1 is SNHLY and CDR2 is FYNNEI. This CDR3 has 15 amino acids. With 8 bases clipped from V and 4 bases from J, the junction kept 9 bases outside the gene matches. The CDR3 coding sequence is TGTGCCAGCTCCAAGGACAGGGATGTCACCGGGGAGCTGTTTTTT. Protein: CASSKDRDVTGELFF.